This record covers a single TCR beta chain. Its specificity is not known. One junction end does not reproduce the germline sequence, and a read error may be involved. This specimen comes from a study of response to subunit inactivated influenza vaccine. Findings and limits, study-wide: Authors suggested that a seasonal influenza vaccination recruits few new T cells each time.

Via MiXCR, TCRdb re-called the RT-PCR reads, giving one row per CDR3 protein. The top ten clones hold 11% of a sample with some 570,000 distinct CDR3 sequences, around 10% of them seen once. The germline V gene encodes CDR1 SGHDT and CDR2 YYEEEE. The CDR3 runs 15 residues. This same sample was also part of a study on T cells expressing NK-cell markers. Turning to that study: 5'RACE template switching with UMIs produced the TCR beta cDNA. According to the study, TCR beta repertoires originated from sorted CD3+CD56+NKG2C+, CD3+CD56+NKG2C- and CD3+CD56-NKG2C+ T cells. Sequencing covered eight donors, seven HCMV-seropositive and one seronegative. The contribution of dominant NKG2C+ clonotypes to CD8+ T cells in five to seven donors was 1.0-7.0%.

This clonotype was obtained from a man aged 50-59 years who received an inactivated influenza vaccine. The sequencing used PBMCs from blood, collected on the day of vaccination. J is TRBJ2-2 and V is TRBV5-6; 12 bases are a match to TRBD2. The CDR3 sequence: CASSRLAGEAGDLFF. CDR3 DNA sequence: TGTGCCAGCAGTCGACTAGCGGGAGAAGCCGGGGATCTGTTTTTT.